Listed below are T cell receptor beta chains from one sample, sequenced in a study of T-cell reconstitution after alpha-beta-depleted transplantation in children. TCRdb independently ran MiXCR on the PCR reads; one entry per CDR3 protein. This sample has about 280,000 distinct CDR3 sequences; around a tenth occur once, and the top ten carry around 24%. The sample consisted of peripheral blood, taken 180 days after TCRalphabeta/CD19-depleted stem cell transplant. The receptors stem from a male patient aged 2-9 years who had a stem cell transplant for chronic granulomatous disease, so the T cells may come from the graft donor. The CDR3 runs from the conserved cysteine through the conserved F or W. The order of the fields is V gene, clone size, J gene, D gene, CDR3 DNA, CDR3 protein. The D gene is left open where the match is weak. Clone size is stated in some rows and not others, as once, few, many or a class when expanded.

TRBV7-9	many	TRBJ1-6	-	TGTGCCAGCAGCAAAGGCAATTCACCCCTCCACTTT	CASSKGNSPLHF
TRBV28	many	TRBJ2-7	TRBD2	TGTGCCAGCAGGCCCCCGGGACTAGCGTTGTACGAGCAGTACTTC	CASRPPGLALYEQYF
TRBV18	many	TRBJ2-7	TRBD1	TGTGCCAGCTCACCCCCAACAGGGGGAAGCTCCTACGAGCAGTACTTC	CASSPPTGGSSYEQYF
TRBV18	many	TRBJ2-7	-	TGTGCCAGCTCACCGGACCAGGCTTCCTACGAGCAGTACTTC	CASSPDQASYEQYF
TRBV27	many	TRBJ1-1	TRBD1	TGTGCCAGCAGTTTATTCTCGGACAGGAAGAACACTGAAGCTTTCTTT	CASSLFSDRKNTEAFF
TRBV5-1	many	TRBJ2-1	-	TGCGCCAGCAGCTTGGGAGCTGGTTCGAATGAGCAGTTCTTC	CASSLGAGSNEQFF
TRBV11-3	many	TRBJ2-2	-	TGTGCCAGCAGCTTGGGCGCCGGGAACACCGGGGAGCTGTTTTTT	CASSLGAGNTGELFF
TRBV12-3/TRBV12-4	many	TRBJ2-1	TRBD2	TGTGCCAGCAGTGGACGGGGCAAGACTAGCGGGGGCCCCAATGAGCAGTTCTTC	CASSGRGKTSGGPNEQFF
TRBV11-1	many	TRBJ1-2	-	TGTGCCAGCAGCTTCCGAACTCCCAACCCAGGAGAGCCCTATGGCTACACCTTC	CASSFRTPNPGEPYGYTF
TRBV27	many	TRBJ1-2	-	TGTGCCAGCAGTCAAACAGCGACTTATGGCTACACCTTC	CASSQTATYGYTF
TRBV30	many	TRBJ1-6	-	TGTGCCTGGAGTGTACTCCGGTCGGGGGTACGAAGTAGGACCCTCCACTTT	CAWSVLRSGVRSRTLHF
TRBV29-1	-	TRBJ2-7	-	TGCAGCGTTGGGGACATGGGATCCTACGAGCAGTACTTC	CSVGDMGSYEQYF
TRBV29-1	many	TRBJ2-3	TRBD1	TGCAGCGTTGAAGATTGGAGACAGGGGGCGCCCGGAGATACGCAGTATTTT	CSVEDWRQGAPGDTQYF
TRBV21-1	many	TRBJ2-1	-	TGTGCCAGCAGCAAAGACGGCGGGGGTTCCTGCAATGAGCAGTTCTTC	CASSKDGGGSCNEQFF
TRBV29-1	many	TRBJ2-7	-	TGCAGCGTTGTGATCGGAGCACCCGAGCAGTACTTC	CSVVIGAPEQYF
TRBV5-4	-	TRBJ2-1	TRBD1	TGTGCCAGCAGCACAGGGACAGGGCTTTCCGGTGAGCAGTTCTTC	CASSTGTGLSGEQFF
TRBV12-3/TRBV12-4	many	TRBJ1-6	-	TGTGCCAGCACCTTCGGGGAGTGGAATTCACCCCTCCACTTT	CASTFGEWNSPLHF
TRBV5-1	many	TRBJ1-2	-	TGCGCCCCCAACTGGGAGGCAAACCATGGCTACACCTTC	CAPNWEANHGYTF
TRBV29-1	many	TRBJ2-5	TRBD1	TGCAGCGTTGACAGGGGGCCAGAGACCCAGTACTTC	CSVDRGPETQYF
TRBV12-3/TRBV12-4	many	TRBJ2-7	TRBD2	TGTGCCAGCAGTTTATGGATAGCGGGAACCTACGAGCAGTACTTC	CASSLWIAGTYEQYF
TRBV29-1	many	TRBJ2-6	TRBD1	TGCAGCGTTGAAAAAGAAGGGGGCGCGTCTGGGGCCAACGTCCTGACTTTC	CSVEKEGGASGANVLTF
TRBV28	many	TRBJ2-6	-	TGTGCCAGCAGTTTCAGGGACGGCTTCTCTGGGGCCAACGTCCTGACTTTC	CASSFRDGFSGANVLTF
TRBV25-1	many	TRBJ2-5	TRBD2	TGTGCCAGCAGTGAGGGACTAGTTACAGAGACCCAGTACTTC	CASSEGLVTETQYF
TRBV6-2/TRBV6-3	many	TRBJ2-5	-	TGTGCCAGCAGTTACTCGTCGGTAGGTGATGTCAAAGAGACCCAGTACTTC	CASSYSSVGDVKETQYF
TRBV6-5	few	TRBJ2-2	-	TGTGCCAGCAGTTATGTCCGGGACACCACCACCGGGGAGCTGTTTTTT	CASSYVRDTTTGELFF
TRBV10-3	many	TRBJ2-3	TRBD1	TGTGCCATCAGCGACAGGGGTGGAGATACGCAGTATTTT	CAISDRGGDTQYF
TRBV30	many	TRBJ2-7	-	TGTGCCTGGAGTGTAAACAGGGGAGGCTACGAGCAGTACTTC	CAWSVNRGGYEQYF
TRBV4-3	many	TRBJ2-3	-	TGCGCCAGCAGCCAAGATAGGCTCACCACAGATACGCAGTATTTT	CASSQDRLTTDTQYF
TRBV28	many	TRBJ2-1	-	TGTGCCAGCACGTCGTACGGGACCAACTCGGGTGAGCAGTTCTTC	CASTSYGTNSGEQFF